This T cell receptor (beta chain) came from a study of shared clonotypes between healthy human individuals. Concerning this clone itself: The antigen is not known.

Study-wide findings and caveats: Richness estimates generally favored naive over memory subsets.

Sequencing was performed with immunoSEQ multiplex PCR; in TCRdb, only in-frame clones are kept and a portion is missing. The sample lists over 2 million clones; 85% to 95% were seen once. With 5 bases removed from V and 6 bases from J, the gap between germline ends came to 11 bases. In germline, CDR1 is SGHTA, CDR2 FQGTGA. The CDR3 has 12 residues. The chain recombines TRBV7-3 with TRBJ2-7, with D perhaps given as TRBD1 or TRBD2 (5 bases each). The TCR comes from a young man in good health. Some clones in this sample may be carry-over from other donors' samples. Sequencing used naive CD4+ T cells from PBMCs. Specified subset: CD45RA+ positively selected. CDR3 DNA: TGTGCCAGCAGCCCGGGGCGCGGCGAGCAGTACTTC. Amino acids: CASSPGRGEQYF.